The 15 T cell receptor beta chains presented below share a single source sample, sequenced in a study of shared clonotypes between healthy human individuals. Clones were read by immunoSEQ multiplex PCR, and TCRdb kept only the in-frame ones, dropping some. The sample records millions of clones, roughly 93% being singletons. Specimen: naive CD4+ T cells from PBMCs. Subset specified: CD45RA+ positively selected. Source of these receptors: a man between 18 and 29 years old in good health. Some clones in this sample may be carry-over from other donors' samples.

This clone was seen only a few times. The chain links TRBV5-5 to TRBJ1-1, with 9 positions matching TRBD1. Unmatched junction bases numbered 11, after V lost 4 bases and J lost 1 base. The CDR3 covers 17 residues. CDR1 SGHKS and CDR2 YYEKEE come from the germline V gene (reference sequence). The CDR3 bases are TGTGCCAGCAGCCCAATCCAGGGACAGGGACCGAACACTGAAGCTTTCTTT. Its protein is CASSPIQGQGPNTEAFF.

The CDR3 region has the DNA TGTGCCAGCCGCAGTTTACCCGGGGGCGCGTGGGACACTGAAGCTTTCTTT. It specifies CASRSLPGGAWDTEAFF. This chain joins TRBV18 and TRBJ1-1, with D tentatively TRBD1 (6 bases). Germline CDR1 and CDR2: KGHSH and LQKENI. This CDR3 is built from 17 residues. Trimming cost V 8 bases and J 3 bases, with 25 bases left between them.

This clone was recorded once. The CDR3 region has the DNA TGCGCCAGCAGCTGGGACCCGGGACAGGGGACCTACGAGCAGTACTTC. It encodes CASSWDPGQGTYEQYF. The chain has TRBV5-1 and TRBJ2-7; the match to TRBD1 covers 10 bases. The CDR3 consists of 16 residues. In germline, CDR1 is SGHRS, CDR2 YFSETQ. The J segment lost 2 bases and the V segment lost 3 bases, leaving 8 bases of the junction unmatched.

The chain carries TRBV15 and TRBJ1-4, with 7 bases identical to TRBD1. The CDR3 is 15 amino acids. With 6 bases clipped from V and 5 bases from J, the junction kept 9 bases outside the gene matches. In germline, CDR1 is LNHNV, CDR2 YYDKDF (reference sequence). For the CDR3, the DNA is TGTGCCACCAGGGACTACCCGACAGGGAATGAAAAACTGTTTTTT. As protein: CATRDYPTGNEKLFF.

The J gene is TRBJ1-5, the V gene TRBV28, with TRBD1 identical over 8 bases. J lost 5 bases, V lost 5 bases, and 14 bases had no gene match. CDR1 and CDR2 from the germline V gene are MDHEN and SYDVKM. This CDR3 contains 17 residues. The DNA for the CDR3 is TGTGCCAGCAGTCCTCTCCGGGGACAGGTAGGGTATCAGCCCCAGCATTTT. Its protein is CASSPLRGQVGYQPQHF.

As to this clone: The sample has other DNA sequences that encode this CDR3 too. The chain carries TRBV5-1 and TRBJ1-1; D not resolved. Germline assignment: CDR1 SGHRS and CDR2 YFSETQ. There are 14 residues in the CDR3. Trimming cost V 0 bases and J 0 bases, with 6 bases left between them. The CDR3 region is CASSLGVMNTEAFF. As DNA, the CDR3 is TGCGCCAGCAGCTTGGGAGTAATGAACACTGAAGCTTTCTTT.

The chain has TRBV5-1 and TRBJ1-1; no definite D call. Germline V lookup: CDR1 SGHRS, CDR2 YFSETQ. Trimming shortened V by 2 bases and J by 0 bases, and 5 bases separated the two germline ends. The CDR3 loop spans 13 amino acids. The CDR3 loop reads CASSFWMNTEAFF. The CDR3 coding sequence is TGCGCCAGCAGCTTTTGGATGAACACTGAAGCTTTCTTT.

On this clone itself: Other DNA sequences in this specimen translate into the identical CDR3. This rearrangement joins TRBV30 to TRBJ2-7; TRBD2 matches 11 bases. There are 15 residues in the CDR3. Germline trimming cut 0 bases from V and 3 bases from J; bases unmatched to any gene: 4. CDR1 is GTSNPN, CDR2 SVGIG, per germline (reference sequence). DNA of the CDR3: TGTGCCTGGAGTGTACGGGGACTAGCGGTCTACGAGCAGTACTTC. Protein sequence: CAWSVRGLAVYEQYF.

The chain links TRBV29-1 to TRBJ2-1; TRBD2 agrees at 9 bases. V shed 1 base, J shed 3 bases, and the junction held 4 bases outside the gene matches. From germline, CDR1 is SQVTM and CDR2 ANQGSEA. The CDR3 runs 15 residues. CDR3 nucleotides: TGCAGCGTTGAAGGGGGACTAGCCATCTACAATGAGCAGTTCTTC. Protein sequence: CSVEGGLAIYNEQFF.

This chain links TRBV30 with TRBJ2-7; D is undetermined. Germline V gene sequence: CDR1 GTSNPN, CDR2 SVGIG (reference sequence). The V gene lost 0 bases and the J gene lost 3 bases, with 9 bases spanning the gap. This CDR3 has 13 amino acids. CDR3: CAWSVTAGYEQYF. Here the CDR3 DNA reads TGTGCCTGGAGTGTGACGGCTGGCTACGAGCAGTACTTC.

V and J are TRBV2 and TRBJ2-2; possibly TRBD1 or TRBD2 for D (5 bases each). Germline loops: CDR1 SNHLY, CDR2 FYNNEI. Between the trimmed V and J ends, which lost 4 bases and 2 bases, there was a span of 11 bases. The CDR3 is 15 amino acids. In DNA form, the CDR3 reads TGTGCCAGCAGTGTTCCGGGACCCAACACCGGGGAGCTGTTTTTT. Its translation: CASSVPGPNTGELFF.

The rearrangement uses TRBV27 and TRBJ2-7; 8 nucleotides agree with TRBD1. The trim removed 6 bases at V and 0 bases at J, leaving 13 bases unmatched. The CDR3 is made up of 17 amino acids. Germline CDR1 is MNHEY and CDR2 is SMNVEV (reference sequence). The CDR3 nucleotides are TGTGCCAGCAGGGAGCTCTACAGGGGGAGAGACTCCTACGAGCAGTACTTC. It translates to CASRELYRGRDSYEQYF.

The rearrangement links TRBV18 to TRBJ1-1; D not resolved. This CDR3 comprises 14 residues. Germline V gene data show CDR1 as KGHSH and CDR2 as LQKENI. V lost 4 bases and J lost 1, with 10 bases in between. The CDR3 here is CASSRRVSNTEAFF. CDR3 bases: TGTGCCAGCTCACGAAGGGTGTCGAACACTGAAGCTTTCTTT.

V gene TRBV9 combines with J gene TRBJ2-2, with D tentatively TRBD1 (5 bases). Trimming cost V 0 bases and J 2 bases, with 14 bases left between them. CDR1 and CDR2 from the germline V gene are SGDLS and YYNGEE. This CDR3 has 17 residues. The CDR3 sequence is CASSVGPRAPNTGELFF. DNA of the CDR3: TGTGCCAGCAGCGTAGGCCCCAGGGCCCCAAACACCGGGGAGCTGTTTTTT. The full variable domain, rest sourced from reference TRBV9 and TRBJ2-2, is DSGVTQTPKHLITATGQRVTLRCSPRSGDLSVYWYQQSLDQGLQFLIQYYNGEERAKGNILERFSAQQFPDLHSELNLSSLELGDSALYFCASSVGPRAPNTGELFFGEGSRLTVL.

The V and J genes are TRBV5-6 and TRBJ1-2; 9 nucleotides align to TRBD1. Germline V gene lookup returns CDR1 SGHDT and CDR2 YYEEEE. V lost 0 bases to trimming and J lost 5 bases; unmatched junction nucleotides: 8. The CDR3 runs 16 residues. The chain's CDR3 is CASSLAQGAIRYGYTF. The CDR3 nucleotides read TGTGCCAGCAGCTTGGCACAGGGGGCGATTCGGTATGGCTACACCTTC.